The 13 T cell receptor beta chains below all came from one sample that was sequenced in a study of T cell changes during pregnancy in multiple sclerosis. Measured with immunoSEQ multiplex PCR; TCRdb has only the in-frame clones, and not every one. The sample holds fewer than 45,000 clones, 90% seen once. This sample comprised CD8+ T cells from peripheral blood mononuclear cells, obtained in the first trimester of pregnancy. The receptors were gathered from a female donor with multiple sclerosis, enrolled in a pregnancy study.

The V call is TRBV19, the J call TRBJ2-5; possibly TRBD1 for D (6 bases). V was cut by 2 bases and J by 4 bases, with 20 bases left in between. Germline assignment: CDR1 LNHDA and CDR2 SQIVND (reference sequence). There are 17 residues in the CDR3. CDR3 DNA sequence: TGTGCCAGTAGTATAAACCACTATGAGGGGGTCTTAGAGACCCAGTACTTC. Translated: CASSINHYEGVLETQYF.

This chain joins TRBV11-2 and TRBJ2-7, with D perhaps matching TRBD1 (5 bases). The germline CDR1 and CDR2 sequences are SGHAT and FQNNGV. The CDR3 is 14 residues long. Trimming took 5 bases from V and 5 from J, leaving 16 bases between them. The CDR3 here is CASSHHRFLDEQYF. For the CDR3, the DNA is TGTGCCAGCAGCCATCACAGGTTCCTAGACGAGCAGTACTTC.

V is TRBV28 and J is TRBJ2-5, with TRBD2 as a possible D gene (5 bases). Germline V gene sequence: CDR1 MDHEN, CDR2 SYDVKM. V was trimmed by 5 bases and J by 5 bases, leaving 21 bases between them. CDR3 length: 16 amino acids. The CDR3 DNA sequence: TGTGCCAGCAGTCCTCCTTCGGCGGCCCCGGGGGAGACCCAGTACTTC. Its translation is CASSPPSAAPGETQYF.

The rearrangement links TRBV29-1 to TRBJ2-7; 9 positions agree with TRBD1. The CDR3 totals 17 residues. V was clipped by 6 bases and J by 2 bases; unmatched bases: 17. In germline, CDR1 is SQVTM, CDR2 ANQGSEA. CDR3 region: CSVSRVSRDREPYEQYF. The CDR3 DNA is TGCAGCGTGTCCCGCGTCTCGAGGGACAGGGAACCCTACGAGCAGTACTTC.

The chain couples TRBV5-1 to TRBJ2-3, with TRBD2 as a possible D gene (5 bases). V was cut by 1 base and J by 2 bases, with 14 bases left in between. This CDR3 has 16 residues. Germline values: CDR1 SGHRS, CDR2 YFSETQ. CDR3 sequence (DNA): TGCGCCAGCAGCTTGTATTCGGCTAGCTCCACAGATACGCAGTATTTT. As protein: CASSLYSASSTDTQYF.

The chain is built from TRBV2 and TRBJ2-7; a possible D gene is TRBD1 (6 bases). V gave up 7 bases and J gave up 3 bases, with 16 bases separating them. Germline V gene lookup returns CDR1 SNHLY and CDR2 FYNNEI. This CDR3 has 14 amino acids. The CDR3 protein is CASTPTGDLYEQYF. The CDR3 DNA is TGTGCCAGCACCCCGACAGGAGACCTCTACGAGCAGTACTTC.

Only one count was recorded for this clone. This chain uses TRBV19 with TRBJ2-3, with TRBD2 matching over 8 bases. Germline CDR1 and CDR2: LNHDA and SQIVND (reference sequence). CDR3 length: 15 residues. V lost 3 bases and J lost 5; bases outside the gene matches: 7. CDR3 sequence: CASSMARGGQDTQYF. Written as DNA, the CDR3 is TGTGCCAGTAGTATGGCCCGGGGGGGCCAAGATACGCAGTATTTT.

This chain connects TRBV25-1 to TRBJ2-5, with 10 bases fitting TRBD2. The CDR3 runs to 18 residues. The germline gives CDR1 MGHDK, CDR2 SYGVNS. V dropped 5 bases and J dropped 5; count of bases not matched to a gene: 17. The CDR3 reads CASSPMGGERGGRETQYF. Written as DNA, the CDR3 is TGTGCCAGCAGTCCTATGGGTGGTGAGCGGGGGGGTCGCGAGACCCAGTACTTC.

This sequence joins TRBV29-1 and TRBJ1-5; D is perhaps TRBD1 (5 bases). CDR1 SQVTM and CDR2 ANQGSEA come from the germline V gene. This CDR3 is 13 amino acids long. Trimming shortened V by 4 bases and J by 3 bases, and 10 bases separated the two germline ends. The CDR3 nucleotides are TGCAGCGTTGTATGGGGCTACAATCAGCCCCAGCATTTT. This gives the protein CSVVWGYNQPQHF. The whole variable domain, remainder taken from reference TRBV29-1 and TRBJ1-5, is SAVISQKPSRDICQRGTSLTIQCQVDSQVTMMFWYRQQPGQSLTLIATANQGSEATYESGFVIDKFPISRPNLTFSTLTVSNMSPEDSSIYLCSVVWGYNQPQHFGDGTRLSIL.

The rearrangement links TRBV19 to TRBJ1-1; D call uncertain. Germline CDR1 reads LNHDA; CDR2 reads SQIVND (reference sequence). V lost 0 bases and J lost 4, with 9 bases in between. This CDR3 contains 14 residues. In nucleotides, the CDR3 is TGTGCCAGTAGTATAGATGGAGGGCCCACTGAAGCTTTCTTT. This gives the protein CASSIDGGPTEAFF.

The V gene is TRBV9, the J gene TRBJ2-1; 7 nucleotides line up with TRBD1. This CDR3 spans 14 amino acids. Germline V CDR1 and CDR2: SGDLS, YYNGEE. V shed 0 bases and J 15 bases; nucleotides not matched to a gene: 12. In DNA, the CDR3 is TGTGCCAGCAGCGTAGGATCGGCGACAGGGCATCCGTTCTTC. It translates to CASSVGSATGHPFF.

The chain couples TRBV6-4 to TRBJ2-1, with 10 bases aligning to TRBD1. The CDR3 is 16 residues long. Germline V gene data show CDR1 as MRHNA and CDR2 as SNTAGT. J was trimmed by 5 bases and V by 5 bases; bases with no gene match: 9. The CDR3 is CASSITAGTGDNEQFF. CDR3 bases: TGTGCCAGCAGTATAACCGCCGGGACAGGGGACAATGAGCAGTTCTTC.

The V call is TRBV23-1, the J call TRBJ2-7; weak D call: TRBD1 (6 bases). TRBV23-1 is flagged as an ORF with uncertain function. The CDR3 consists of 14 residues. V was trimmed by 4 bases and J by 2 bases, leaving 12 bases between them. Written as DNA, the CDR3 is TGCGCCAGCAGTCCAAGGGGGAACCCCTACGAGCAGTACTTC. Protein sequence: CASSPRGNPYEQYF.